This T cell receptor beta chain derives from a study of T cells in Graves' hyperthyroidism and ophthalmopathy. Uncontrolled infection, other autoimmune disease, pregnancy or lactation barred patients from enrollment. From RNA transcripts, TCR beta CDR3 regions were amplified. The HTBI primer set served for first-round RT-PCR of the TCR CDR3. TCRdb re-analysed the multiplex PCR reads in MiXCR, keeping a single row per CDR3 protein. The sample has under 450,000 distinct CDR3 sequences; about a sixth are singletons. The study, taken as a whole, reports: It was a median about seven months before onset that the model predicted ophthalmopathy. Ophthalmopathy and stable hyperthyroidism were told apart by a 13 V-J model. Appearing also in blood were most of the thyroid clonotypes expanded above 0.001.

In this sample, this clonotype turned up many times. Its specificity is unknown. This CDR3 is 17 amino acids long. Trimming took 5 bases from V and 0 from J; bases not matched to a gene: 11. In germline, CDR1 is ENHRY, CDR2 SYGVKD. The TCR was taken from a woman aged 30 to 39 with Graves' hyperthyroidism that later progressed to Graves' ophthalmopathy. Sequenced material: blood. V usage is TRBV10-3 and J usage is TRBJ2-3; 7 bases fit TRBD2. The CDR3 sequence: CAISKRGGGGSTDTQYF. The CDR3 nucleotides read TGTGCCATCAGTAAACGGGGTGGCGGGGGTAGCACAGATACGCAGTATTTT.